These T cell receptor beta chains were read from a single sample in a study of a mutant IDH1 vaccine in newly diagnosed glioma. No antigen has been identified for these receptors. The repertoire was sequenced with immunoSEQ multiplex PCR; TCRdb's copy has only in-frame clones and lacks some. This table has 32,000 or so clones, roughly four fifths appearing once. The material sequenced was PBMCs, taken from a glioma patient whose treatment included an IDH1 peptide vaccine. These receptors were collected from a man aged 30-40 years with glioma. CDR3s include the opening cysteine and the closing phenylalanine or tryptophan. D genes are given only for firm matches. The size of a clone is reported for some rows only, either as once, few or many, or as a class for expanded clones.

>TRBV4-2|-|TRBJ2-7|TRBD1
TGTGCCAGCAGCAGAGTCCAGGGGGCGTACGAGCAGTACTTC
CASSRVQGAYEQYF
>TRBV27|once|TRBJ2-6|-
TGTGCCAGCAGTTTATATGGGGAGGGACACGACTCTGGGGCCAACGTCCTGACTTTC
CASSLYGEGHDSGANVLTF
>TRBV6-1|-|TRBJ1-2|TRBD1
TGTGCCAGCAGGATGACAGGGGTCGAGGGCTACACCTTC
CASRMTGVEGYTF
>TRBV4-3|-|TRBJ1-2|-
TGCGCCAGCAGCCAAGATGTCAGAGGCGAAACGATTTATGGCTACACCTTC
CASSQDVRGETIYGYTF
>TRBV7-9|-|TRBJ2-6|-
TGTGCCAGCAGCTTAGCGAACAGGTCTGGGGCCAACGTCCTGACTTTC
CASSLANRSGANVLTF
>TRBV19|few|TRBJ1-5|-
TGTGCCAGTAGTATACGGGGGGGGACTGGCAATCAGCCCCAGCATTTT
CASSIRGGTGNQPQHF
>TRBV7-6|-|TRBJ2-7|-
TGTGCCAGCAGCTTACGGCCCAAAAGGACCTACTACGAGCAGTACTTC
CASSLRPKRTYYEQYF
>TRBV5-1|-|TRBJ2-7|-
TGCGCCAGCAGCTTGGTACAGGGCGTTCCGAACGAGCAGTACTTC
CASSLVQGVPNEQYF
>TRBV5-6|-|TRBJ1-1|-
TGTGCCAGCATCCCCCCACCTCAGGGGTACACTGAAGCTTTCTTT
CASIPPPQGYTEAFF
>TRBV7-9|-|TRBJ1-1|TRBD1
TGTGCCAGCCTAAGGACAGGGGGGATGAACACTGAAGCTTTCTTT
CASLRTGGMNTEAFF
>TRBV29-1|-|TRBJ2-6|TRBD2
TGCAGCGGGGGGGGCTCTGGGGCCAACGTCCTGACTTTC
CSGGGSGANVLTF